Below, one T cell receptor (beta chain) is given with its context. This clonotype showed up many times. Its cognate antigen has yet to be identified. The sample holds no much larger clone one base away, and base qualities are not on file. Counted from cysteine to phenylalanine, this CDR3 has 15 amino acids. Of all the DNA, just the CDR3 is kept, 45 bases in frame from base 1. V loses 6 bases at its end and J loses 5 bases; junction bases beyond the gene matches: 7. The data are from a study of T cells in Graves' hyperthyroidism and ophthalmopathy (dated by TCRdb to about 2019). With regard to the full study: Peripheral blood was sampled at the time of initial diagnosis, prior to any treatment. A discovery cohort of 95 to 100 patients, approximately 45 with Graves' ophthalmopathy and about 58 with stable Graves' hyperthyroidism, was used to find distinguishing TCR V-J signatures. Prospective prediction of ophthalmopathy was tested in an independent validation cohort of 18 to 20 hyperthyroidism patients and around 16 patients who later progressed to ophthalmopathy. For training and testing, the 100 or so patients in the discovery cohort were randomly divided in a 7:3 ratio. In over five Graves' hyperthyroidism patients, the study also compared T-cell repertoires from thyroid tissue with T-cell repertoires from blood. Once sampling was done, hyperthyroidism patients were given methimazole at a starting dose of 30 mg daily, whereas ophthalmopathy patients were given high-dose intravenous methylprednisolone. The paper describes TCR Vbeta CDR3 sequencing of 135 peripheral blood samples, made up of under 50 ophthalmopathy patients, more than 70 hyperthyroidism patients and about 17 progressor patients.

Study-wide findings and limitations: In validation, the model predicted progression to ophthalmopathy with roughly 66% sensitivity and approximately 78% specificity, a median of about 6 months before onset. Ophthalmopathy was separated from stable hyperthyroidism by a 13 V-J signature model, with roughly 88% sensitivity and roughly 81% specificity obtained in cross-validation and 80%/75% obtained in testing. Blood samples also contained most of the expanded thyroid clonotypes (frequency above 0.001), which suggests that blood repertoires may reflect thyroid immune responses. No statistical method was used to set the sample size in advance, and investigators knew the group allocation.

Ophthalmopathy patients had moderately to severely active disease, with a Clinical Activity Score of 3 or more, a NOSPECS grade of 4 or more, and a disease duration of less than 3 months. Any patient with an uncontrolled infection, another autoimmune disease, pregnancy or lactation was excluded. Clinical symptoms, serum thyroxine and TRAb, thyroid ultrasound, and orbital computed tomography formed the basis for the diagnoses. PBMCs were separated from 10 ml of fresh peripheral blood using Ficoll-Paque density gradient centrifugation. Total RNA was extracted with Trizol reagent, and quality was checked on an Agilent 2100 Bioanalyzer. The TCR beta CDR3 regions were amplified from RNA transcripts. A first-round RT-PCR of the TCR CDR3 used the HTBI primer set with the Qiagen OneStep RT-PCR kit. The libraries were constructed in a second round of multiplex PCR and then size-selected and purified. The libraries were sequenced on an Illumina HiSeq2000 using paired-end 100 bp reads. Under the source paper's analysis protocol: SOAPnuke was used to process the raw data, with reads discarded if the reads contained adapters or uncalled bases, had a mean Phred below 15, or lacked an exact constant-primer or identifier match. COPE v1.2.5 was used to merge high-quality paired reads, and clonotypes were defined as unique nucleotide sequences. Clonotypes were aligned to IMGT TRBV, TRBD and TRBJ reference segments using MiTCR v1.1. The analysis was restricted to V-J combinations with a frequency above 0.0001, which together covered 99% to 99.2% of the repertoires. The TCS score was defined as the ratio of F50 (clonal expansion) to E x V (chaos), calculated using BLOSUM62-based TCRdist between CDR3 peptides within each V-J. Welch's t-statistics and random forest reduced roughly 540 V-J features to roughly 13, which were used in a naive Bayes classifier (R e1071). TCRdb trimmed public reads at Q25 via fastp, called clones via MiXCR and kept in-frame beta chains. Every entry covers one CDR3 protein and lists the most common genes and DNA from its rows. TCRdb, not the authors, supplied the V and J calls. This sample lists about 380,000 distinct CDR3 sequences; about 14% were detected once. The ten largest clonotypes hold around 19% of the sample.

This clonotype originated in a woman aged 25 to 39 with Graves' ophthalmopathy. This chain is built from TRBV12-3 or TRBV12-4 and TRBJ2-5, and TRBD1 aligns with 12 junction nucleotides. Material for sequencing was blood. CDR3 loop: CASREPGQGAETQYF. The DNA reads TGTGCCAGCAGGGAGCCGGGACAGGGGGCTGAGACCCAGTACTTC.